This T cell receptor beta chain is drawn from a study of blood T cell repertoires in COVID-19. Whole-study context: The samples span acute and convalescent COVID-19 from the United States, Italy and Spain. T cells, B-cell-depleted T cells, or PBMCs provided the cDNA or gDNA that served as material.

As processed by the authors: For nucleated cells, counts were estimated from reference gene primer amplification. Some clones are missing from TCRdb's copy, which holds only in-frame ones; the method was immunoSEQ multiplex PCR. V and J calls plus clone size are reproduced from that table; the DNA served to infer D and trimming. The table has about 99,000 clones, roughly nine tenths seen once. The CDR3 covers 13 residues. Trimming at V came to 6 bases and at J to 10 bases, leaving 9 bases not matched to a gene. CDR1 and CDR2 (germline): SGHTA, FQGTGA. The chain has TRBV7-3 and TRBJ2-1; TRBD2 matches 7 bases. The sequence was obtained from a man aged 50-59 years in a cohort sampled during active COVID-19. The specimen was peripheral blood. CDR3 DNA sequence: TGTGCCAGCAGTTATACCGGGGGAGGGGAGCAGTTCTTC. Amino acid sequence: CASSYTGGGEQFF.